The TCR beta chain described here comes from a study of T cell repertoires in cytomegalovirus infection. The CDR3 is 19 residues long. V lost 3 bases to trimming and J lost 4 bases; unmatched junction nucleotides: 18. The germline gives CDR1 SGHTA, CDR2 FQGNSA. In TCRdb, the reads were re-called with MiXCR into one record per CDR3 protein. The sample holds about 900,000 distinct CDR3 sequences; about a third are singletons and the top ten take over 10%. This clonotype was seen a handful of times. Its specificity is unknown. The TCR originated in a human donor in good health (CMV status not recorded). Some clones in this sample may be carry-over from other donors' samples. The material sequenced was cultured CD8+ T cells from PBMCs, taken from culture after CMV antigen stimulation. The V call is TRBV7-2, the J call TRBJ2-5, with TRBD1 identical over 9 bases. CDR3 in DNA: TGTGCCAGCAGCTTGGACCCGGGACAGGGACTCGTAAGGGGAGAGACCCAGTACTTC. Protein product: CASSLDPGQGLVRGETQYF. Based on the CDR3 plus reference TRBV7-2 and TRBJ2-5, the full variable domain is GAGVSQSPSNKVTEKGKDVELRCDPISGHTALYWYRQSLGQGLEFLIYFQGNSAPDKSGLPSDRFSAERTGGSVSTLTIQRTQQEDSAVYLCASSLDPGQGLVRGETQYFGPGTRLLVL.